The 16 T cell receptor beta chains below all came from one sample that was sequenced in a study of shared clonotypes between healthy human individuals (dated by TCRdb to the early 2020s). Receptors were amplified or captured by the immunoSEQ multiplex PCR assay. TCRdb limited this immuneACCESS table to in-frame rearrangements with V and J called. A share of clones is missing; checked studies link under half to unresolved V genes, and the rest is unexplained. Across this sample there are about 2.4 million clones, with under 95% seen only once. 0.36% of the sample is taken by the ten largest. Specimen: naive CD4+ T cells from PBMCs. The cell subset or site label, as the study defines it: CD45RA+ positively selected. Receptor source: a man aged 18-30 years in good health. Some clones in this sample may be carry-over from other donors' samples.

This clone was counted a single time. The V gene is TRBV9, the J gene TRBJ1-1; D is ambiguous. The CDR3 spans 12 residues. The V gene's germline CDR1 is SGDLS and CDR2 YYNGEE. Trimming took off 3 bases at V and 11 bases at J, with 14 bases between the two ends. The CDR3 nucleotides read TGTGCCAGCAGCGGTTATTCTCTAAGGGCTTTCTTT. Translation: CASSGYSLRAFF.

The V and J genes are TRBV28 and TRBJ1-4, with D unclear. This CDR3 has 15 residues. Germline assignment: CDR1 MDHEN and CDR2 SYDVKM. The V gene lost 5 bases and the J gene lost 7 bases, with 17 bases spanning the gap. CDR3 loop: CASSPPGSRSEKLFF. CDR3 bases: TGTGCCAGCAGTCCTCCGGGGAGCCGGAGTGAAAAACTGTTTTTT.

This clone was seen only once. The identical CDR3 is also encoded by other nucleotide sequences in the sample. This rearrangement joins TRBV27 to TRBJ2-2, with 11 bases lining up with TRBD1. The germline V gene encodes CDR1 MNHEY and CDR2 SMNVEV (reference sequence). CDR3 length equals 16 residues. V lost 3 bases, J lost 4 bases, and 4 bases stayed unmatched. The CDR3 DNA is TGTGCCAGCAGTTTCCGGGACAGGGGGGGCACCGGGGAGCTGTTTTTT. Translating it yields CASSFRDRGGTGELFF.

Turning to this clone: Within the sample, other DNA sequences also encode this same CDR3. V is TRBV5-1 and J is TRBJ2-5; D perhaps matches TRBD2 (6 bases). Germline V gene data show CDR1 as SGHRS and CDR2 as YFSETQ. V lost 1 base and J 3 bases, leaving 10 bases between the germline ends. There are 14 residues in the CDR3. CDR3 in amino acids: CASSLLGGEETQYF. CDR3 nucleotide sequence: TGCGCCAGCAGCTTGTTGGGGGGAGAAGAGACCCAGTACTTC.

The CDR3 loop is CASSIGGMGADTQYF. The CDR3, as DNA: TGCGCCAGCAGTATTGGCGGGATGGGCGCAGATACGCAGTATTTT. The rearrangement links TRBV5-1 to TRBJ2-3; D is perhaps TRBD2 (6 bases). Germline assignment: CDR1 SGHRS and CDR2 YFSETQ. The CDR3 totals 15 residues. V gave up 5 bases and J gave up 4 bases, with 17 bases separating them. Filled out from reference TRBV5-1 and TRBJ2-3, the complete variable domain reads KAGVTQTPRYLIKTRGQQVTLSCSPISGHRSVSWYQQTPGQGLQFLFEYFSETQRNKGNFPGRFSGRQFSNSRSEMNVSTLELGDSALYLCASSIGGMGADTQYFGPGTRLTVL.

This clone was seen a few times. The chain recombines TRBV2 with TRBJ1-2; 7 bases are shared with TRBD1. J was trimmed by 5 bases and V by 5 bases; bases with no gene match: 11. The CDR3 loop spans 15 amino acids. The germline CDR1 and CDR2 sequences are SNHLY and FYNNEI. CDR3 DNA sequence: TGTGCCAGCAGTACCATTAGGACAGGTGATTATGGCTACACCTTC. Amino acid sequence: CASSTIRTGDYGYTF.

V and J are TRBV18 and TRBJ2-5; D unclear. Germline CDR1 and CDR2: KGHSH and LQKENI. The CDR3 is made up of 11 amino acids. Trimming removed 5 bases at V and 3 bases at J, with 4 bases between. The CDR3, as DNA: TGTGCCAGCTCATCTGAAGAGACCCAGTACTTC. Translated, it gives CASSSEETQYF.

The chain uses TRBV11-3 and TRBJ2-1; 9 nucleotides match TRBD2. The CDR3 contains 17 residues. Trimming removed 5 bases from V and 5 bases from J; junction bases left unmatched: 13. The germline V gene encodes CDR1 SGHNT and CDR2 YENEEA. CDR3 amino acids: CASSPGRGGRANNEQFF. The CDR3 region has the DNA TGTGCCAGCAGCCCCGGCCGGGGCGGGAGGGCCAACAATGAGCAGTTCTTC.

V and J are TRBV5-6 and TRBJ2-7; 8 bases line up with TRBD2. The germline CDR1 and CDR2 sequences are SGHDT and YYEEEE. The V and J ends lost 2 bases and 3 bases, in that order; junction bases with no gene match: 7. This CDR3 has 15 amino acids. The DNA for the CDR3 is TGTGCCAGCAGCTTTTGGGGGACTAGAAGCTACGAGCAGTACTTC. Translated, it gives CASSFWGTRSYEQYF.

The chain employs TRBV19 and TRBJ1-5; maybe TRBD1 (6 bases). CDR1 LNHDA and CDR2 SQIVND come from the germline V gene (reference sequence). V was pared by 5 bases and J by 5 bases, with 16 bases between. This CDR3 is 15 amino acids long. The CDR3 DNA sequence: TGTGCCAGTAGTCCCAGGGGCGGGTGGGATCAGCCCCAGCATTTT. Its protein product is CASSPRGGWDQPQHF.

Concerning this clone itself: The same CDR3 can be traced to other DNA sequences in this sample. This rearrangement joins TRBV18 to TRBJ1-4; perhaps TRBD1 as D (6 bases). From germline, CDR1 is KGHSH and CDR2 LQKENI. V gave up 0 bases and J gave up 8 bases, with 7 bases separating them. The CDR3 consists of 13 residues. In DNA, the CDR3 is TGTGCCAGCTCACCACCTCAGGGGGAAAAACTGTTTTTT. This codes for CASSPPQGEKLFF.

This chain joins TRBV7-9 and TRBJ1-1; 9 bases are a match to TRBD1. The CDR3 runs to 16 residues. The germline V gene encodes CDR1 SEHNR and CDR2 FQNEAQ (reference sequence). The ends lost 6 bases at V and 4 bases at J; junction bases unmatched: 12. The CDR3 reads CASRPRPQGAGTEAFF. In DNA, the CDR3 is TGTGCCAGCAGGCCGAGACCACAGGGGGCTGGCACTGAAGCTTTCTTT.

V usage is TRBV4-1 and J usage is TRBJ1-5, with D possibly TRBD1 on 5 matching bases. V was cut by 0 bases and J by 2 bases, with 14 bases left in between. The CDR3 extends over 17 amino acids. Germline values: CDR1 MGHRA, CDR2 YSYEKL. The CDR3 DNA reads TGCGCCAGCAGCCAAGATCTGCCGGGGGGAGGCAATCAGCCCCAGCATTTT. Residues: CASSQDLPGGGNQPQHF.

The chain carries TRBV29-1 and TRBJ2-4; D might be TRBD1 or TRBD2, each matching 5 bases. Germline CDR1 SQVTM, CDR2 ANQGSEA. This CDR3 has 13 amino acids. The V and J ends lost 7 bases and 7 bases respectively, with 17 bases between them. As DNA, the CDR3 is TGCAGCGCCCCCGGGGCATACGGGAACATTCAGTACTTC. This encodes CSAPGAYGNIQYF.

The genes are TRBV25-1 and TRBJ2-7; TRBD1 matches at 7 bases. With 6 bases clipped from V and 6 bases from J, the junction kept 5 bases outside the gene matches. The CDR3 has 12 residues. Germline-derived CDR1 and CDR2 are MGHDK and SYGVNS. The CDR3 loop reads CASRKGASEQYF. CDR3 nucleotide sequence: TGTGCCAGCAGGAAGGGGGCCTCCGAGCAGTACTTC.

The chain is built from TRBV4-1 and TRBJ2-7; perhaps D is TRBD1 or TRBD2 (5 bases each). The length of the CDR3 is 15 residues. Germline V gives CDR1 MGHRA, CDR2 YSYEKL. The ends were cut back, 0 bases at V and 4 bases at J, with 13 bases in the middle. The CDR3 is CASSQERQTGYEQYF. Written as DNA, the CDR3 is TGCGCCAGCAGCCAAGAACGACAGACGGGATACGAGCAGTACTTC.